One TCR beta chain is described in this entry. These data belong to a study of shared clonotypes between healthy human individuals. V gave up 2 bases and J gave up 4 bases, with 15 bases separating them. The CDR3 runs to 17 residues. Germline CDR1 SNHLY, CDR2 FYNNEI. The genomic DNA of each subset was split evenly across several immunoSEQ plates. The authors' processing: ImmunoSEQ sequences covered only the junction and lacked quality scores; filtering therefore differed. TCRdb keeps only in-frame clones here, not all; method: immunoSEQ multiplex PCR. V and J calls and clone size follow that table, whereas D and trimming were derived from the DNA. The sample comprises a few million clones, approximately 95% of which are singletons, and 0.39% rests with the top ten.

Sequencing used naive CD4+ T cells from PBMCs. The subset here: CD45RA+ positively selected. The sequence was collected from a man between 18 and 29 years old in good health. Some clones in this sample may be carry-over from other donors' samples. The chain joins TRBV2 to TRBJ2-6; D is unresolved. The CDR3 DNA follows: TGTGCCAGCAGTGAAATATGGGCCCCCAACGGGGCCAACGTCCTGACTTTC. Translated: CASSEIWAPNGANVLTF. Drawing the rest from reference TRBV2 and TRBJ2-6, the complete variable domain is EPEVTQTPSHQVTQMGQEVILRCVPISNHLYFYWYRQILGQKVEFLVSFYNNEISEKSEIFDDQFSVERPDGSNFTLKIRSTKLEDSAMYFCASSEIWAPNGANVLTFGAGSRLTVL.